Below, 18 T cell receptor beta chains from the same sample are listed, as sequenced in a study of cytomegalovirus exposure and HLA in healthy donors. 13 Jbeta primers and 60 Vbeta primers were used for the PCR. The data were produced by immunoSEQ multiplex PCR, yet TCRdb's version contains in-frame clones alone and is incomplete. In the table there are approximately 110,000 clones, 76% of which are singletons. The source material was PBMCs. The origin of the receptors is a man between 45 and 60 years old in good health and CMV-seronegative.

The V gene is TRBV7-2, the J gene TRBJ2-3, with a possible D match to TRBD2 (6 bases). This CDR3 region has 18 residues. Germline CDR1 and CDR2: SGHTA and FQGNSA. V was pared by 3 bases and J by 0 bases, with 19 bases between. The CDR3 reads CASSLGLATPSSTDTQYF. The CDR3 nucleotides are TGTGCCAGCAGCTTGGGCCTAGCGACCCCGTCTAGCACAGATACGCAGTATTTT. Combining the CDR3 with reference TRBV7-2 and TRBJ2-3 gives the whole variable domain GAGVSQSPSNKVTEKGKDVELRCDPISGHTALYWYRQSLGQGLEFLIYFQGNSAPDKSGLPSDRFSAERTGGSVSTLTIQRTQQEDSAVYLCASSLGLATPSSTDTQYFGPGTRLTVL.

This clone was counted once. The chain is built from TRBV5-5 and TRBJ2-3, with 7 bases fitting TRBD1. CDR1 is SGHKS and CDR2 is YYEKEE in the germline V gene (reference sequence). V lost 2 bases to trimming and J lost 6 bases; unmatched junction nucleotides: 6. This CDR3 has 14 residues. The CDR3 DNA sequence: TGTGCCAGCAGCTTAGGGGGCCAGGCGGATACGCAGTATTTT. It encodes CASSLGGQADTQYF.

Only a few counts were recorded for this clone. V is TRBV13 and J is TRBJ2-2, with unresolved D. The CDR3 is 16 residues long. Trimming stripped 5 bases from V and 8 bases from J, with 21 bases between. The germline CDR1 and CDR2 sequences are PRHDT and FYEKMQ (reference sequence). CDR3 in DNA: TGTGCCAGCAGCCCAGGATTTTACCCCCGTGGGGGGGAGCTGTTTTTT. Translating it yields CASSPGFYPRGGELFF.

The chain uses TRBV11-2 and TRBJ2-5; 14 bases agree with TRBD2. The J segment lost 4 bases and the V segment lost 5 bases, leaving 6 bases of the junction unmatched. CDR3 length equals 16 residues. Germline values: CDR1 SGHAT, CDR2 FQNNGV. The chain's CDR3 is CASSDGLAGGRETQYF. The CDR3 DNA is TGTGCCAGCAGCGACGGACTAGCGGGGGGTAGAGAGACCCAGTACTTC.

The rearrangement joins TRBV6-1 to TRBJ1-5; D unclear. This CDR3 has 13 amino acids. Germline assignment: CDR1 MNHNS and CDR2 SASEGT. V lost 8 bases to trimming and J lost 3 bases, with 11 bases between them. The CDR3 loop is CASSLGNNQPQHF. The CDR3 DNA is TGTGCCAGCTCACTAGGGAACAATCAGCCCCAGCATTTT.

The chain recombines TRBV27 with TRBJ2-2; D unclear. Germline V lookup: CDR1 MNHEY, CDR2 SMNVEV (reference sequence). V lost 3 bases and J 0 bases, leaving 8 bases between the germline ends. This CDR3 is 15 amino acids long. CDR3 in amino acids: CASSLESANTGELFF. The CDR3 nucleotides read TGTGCCAGCAGTTTGGAAAGCGCGAACACCGGGGAGCTGTTTTTT.

The chain links TRBV19 to TRBJ1-5; TRBD1 matches 12 bases. This CDR3 comprises 17 residues. With 9 bases clipped from V and 5 bases from J, the junction kept 14 bases outside the gene matches. Germline CDR1 is LNHDA and CDR2 is SQIVND (reference sequence). The CDR3, as DNA: TGTGCCAGCCGCCCGGGACAGGGGGCCATGGGCGATCAGCCCCAGCATTTT. Its translation is CASRPGQGAMGDQPQHF.

This chain connects TRBV28 to TRBJ2-7; D may be TRBD2 (5 bases). V lost 4 bases and J 10 bases, leaving 20 bases between the germline ends. The CDR3 contains 14 residues. Per the germline V gene, CDR1 is MDHEN and CDR2 is SYDVKM. The CDR3 loop is CASSSGGEGLEQYV. The CDR3 DNA follows: TGTGCCAGCAGTTCCGGCGGAGAGGGCTTGGAACAGTACGTC.

This sequence joins TRBV28 and TRBJ1-4; no clear D. V was clipped by 7 bases and J by 5 bases, with 8 bases between them. This CDR3 spans 12 amino acids. The germline gives CDR1 MDHEN, CDR2 SYDVKM. In DNA form, the CDR3 reads TGTGCCAGCAATTCCCAGAATGAAAAACTGTTTTTT. The encoded protein is CASNSQNEKLFF.

J is TRBJ2-1 and V is TRBV19; TRBD2 matches 10 bases. The CDR3 consists of 17 residues. The ends lost 3 bases at V and 4 bases at J; junction bases unmatched: 9. Germline lookup yields CDR1 LNHDA and CDR2 SQIVND (reference sequence). Here the CDR3 reads CASSISGGARIYNEQFF. As DNA, the CDR3 is TGTGCCAGTAGTATCAGCGGGGGGGCAAGAATTTACAATGAGCAGTTCTTC. The full variable domain, completed using reference TRBV19 and TRBJ2-1, is DGGITQSPKYLFRKEGQNVTLSCEQNLNHDAMYWYRQDPGQGLRLIYYSQIVNDFQKGDIAEGYSVSREKKESFPLTVTSAQKNPTAFYLCASSISGGARIYNEQFFGPGTRLTVL.

The V and J genes are TRBV6-5 and TRBJ1-6; D unclear. This CDR3 is built from 12 residues. V was shortened by 3 bases and J by 7 bases, with 4 bases between the two germline ends. Per the germline V gene, CDR1 is MNHEY and CDR2 is SVGAGI. CDR3 residues: CASSYQNSPLHF. In DNA, the CDR3 is TGTGCCAGCAGTTATCAAAATTCACCCCTCCACTTT.

The chain couples TRBV4-2 to TRBJ1-5; possibly TRBD1 for D (6 bases). This CDR3 spans 15 amino acids. The ends were cut back, 0 bases at V and 3 bases at J, with 9 bases in the middle. The germline V gene has CDR1 LGHNA and CDR2 YNFKEQ. Here the CDR3 reads CASSQDGQINQPQHF. CDR3 nucleotide sequence: TGTGCCAGCAGCCAAGACGGACAGATCAATCAGCCCCAGCATTTT.

The V gene is TRBV30, the J gene TRBJ1-5; D is possibly TRBD1 (5 bases). Per germline, CDR1 GTSNPN and CDR2 SVGIG (reference sequence). The V gene lost 1 base and the J gene lost 5 bases, with 9 bases spanning the gap. CDR3 length: 13 amino acids. The CDR3 protein is CAWSGGRDQPQHF. In DNA form, the CDR3 reads TGTGCCTGGAGTGGGGGCCGGGATCAGCCCCAGCATTTT.

The chain carries TRBV19 and TRBJ2-4; TRBD1 matches at 10 bases. V lost 6 bases to trimming and J lost 1 base; unmatched junction nucleotides: 6. The CDR3 has 16 amino acids. CDR1 is LNHDA, CDR2 SQIVND, per germline (reference sequence). The DNA of the CDR3 is TGTGCCAGTAGGCCGACAGGGGGCGAGGCCAAAAACATTCAGTACTTC. Translation gives CASRPTGGEAKNIQYF.

This chain uses TRBV15 with TRBJ2-1; tentative D call: TRBD1 (5 bases). Germline V lookup: CDR1 LNHNV, CDR2 YYDKDF (reference sequence). This CDR3 is 15 amino acids long. Trimming cost V 0 bases and J 3 bases, with 9 bases left between them. The CDR3 DNA is TGTGCCACCAGCAGAGACCAAGGGGTCTACAATGAGCAGTTCTTC. It codes for CATSRDQGVYNEQFF.

On this clone: One end of the junction fails to match germline, which may point to a read error. The V and J genes are TRBV5-4 and TRBJ2-1; 11 nucleotides match TRBD2. Germline CDR1 SGHNT, CDR2 YYREEE (reference sequence). The CDR3 loop spans 17 amino acids. CDR3 protein: CASSLTSGGYSYNGQFF. In DNA, the CDR3 is TGTGCCAGCAGCTTAACTAGCGGGGGCTATTCCTACAATGGGCAGTTCTTC.

This clone was seen only a few times. The J gene is TRBJ2-4, the V gene TRBV2; D may be TRBD2 (7 bases). Per germline, CDR1 SNHLY and CDR2 FYNNEI. V was clipped by 4 bases and J by 4 bases, with 17 bases between them. This CDR3 has 16 amino acids. The CDR3 nucleotides read TGTGCCAGCAGTGTTGAGGGGGGAGGGAGAAAAAACATTCAGTACTTC. It specifies CASSVEGGGRKNIQYF.

The chain combines TRBV19 with TRBJ2-7; a possible D gene is TRBD2 (6 bases). This CDR3 contains 16 residues. Germline lookup yields CDR1 LNHDA and CDR2 SQIVND (reference sequence). Trimming left V 7 bases short and J 6 bases short, with 25 bases between. The CDR3 loop is CASTPSDPGSLREQYF. The DNA of the CDR3 is TGTGCCAGTACCCCTTCGGACCCCGGGAGCTTGCGCGAGCAGTACTTC.